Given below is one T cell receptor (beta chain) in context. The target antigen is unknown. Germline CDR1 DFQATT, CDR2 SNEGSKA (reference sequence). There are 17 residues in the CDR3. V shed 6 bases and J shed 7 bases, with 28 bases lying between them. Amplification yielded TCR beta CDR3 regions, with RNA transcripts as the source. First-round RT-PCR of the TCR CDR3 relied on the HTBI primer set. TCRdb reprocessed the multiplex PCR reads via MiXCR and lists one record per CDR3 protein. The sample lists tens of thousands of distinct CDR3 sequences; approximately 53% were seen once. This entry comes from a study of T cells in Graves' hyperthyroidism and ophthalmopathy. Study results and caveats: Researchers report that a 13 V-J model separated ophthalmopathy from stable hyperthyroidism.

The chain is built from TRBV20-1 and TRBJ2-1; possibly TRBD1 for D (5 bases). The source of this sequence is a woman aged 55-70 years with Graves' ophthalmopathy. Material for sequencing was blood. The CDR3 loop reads CSADPRAGAELGNEQFF. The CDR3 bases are TGCAGTGCGGACCCCAGGGCTGGGGCGGAGCTTGGGAATGAGCAGTTCTTC.